Listed here are 16 T cell receptor beta chains from one sample, sequenced in a study of CD8+CD57+ T cells in acquired aplastic anemia (dated by TCRdb to about 2018). Reads for this sample came from an Illumina HiSeq 2000. Profiling of TCR beta VDJ combinations and CDR3 sequences used genomic DNA as the template. In TCRdb, the public reads were trimmed at Q25 with fastp and aligned with MiXCR, with productive beta chains retained. Merged by CDR3 protein, the rows form single entries marked with the most common genes and DNA. The sample table lists 200,000 to 250,000 distinct CDR3 sequences, 34% of them with a count of one. The top ten clonotypes cover 1.1% of the sample. Sample: sorted CD4+, CD8+, or CD8+CD57+ T cells (not recorded which) from PBMCs. Receptors originate from a human donor in good health, serving as a control.

V and J are TRBV2 and TRBJ2-1; 7 bases map to TRBD1. The CDR3 is made up of 14 amino acids. The V and J ends lost 6 bases and 4 bases, in that order; junction bases with no gene match: 6. Germline assignment: CDR1 SNHLY and CDR2 FYNNEI. The CDR3 sequence: CASSATGAYNEQFF. Here the CDR3 DNA reads TGTGCCAGCAGCGCAACAGGGGCTTACAATGAGCAGTTCTTC.

This clonotype was counted many times. Germline and junction disagree at one end, which may indicate a read error. This rearrangement joins TRBV20-1 to TRBJ1-2; the D is unclear. Germline V gives CDR1 DFQATT, CDR2 SNEGSKA (reference sequence). CDR3 length: 13 amino acids. CDR3 in DNA: TGCAGTGCTCAACCGGGCCTTAACTCTGGCTACACCTTC. Translating gives CSAQPGLNSGYTF.

The V call is TRBV12-3 or TRBV12-4, the J call TRBJ2-3, with a tentative D call TRBD2 (5 bases). V was pared by 2 bases and J by 2 bases, with 17 bases between. This CDR3 is 17 amino acids long. The CDR3 reads CASSLSGPGTITDTQYF. The CDR3 DNA reads as TGTGCCAGCAGTTTAAGTGGGCCGGGAACTATCACAGATACGCAGTATTTT.

This clonotype was counted many times. The chain recombines TRBV3-1 with TRBJ1-6; 8 bases are a match to TRBD1. V lost 4 bases and J lost 10; bases outside the gene matches: 6. This CDR3 is built from 14 residues. CDR1 and CDR2 from the germline V gene are LGHDT and YNNKEL (reference sequence). The CDR3 region is CASSRDRKGSPLHF. The CDR3 DNA is TGTGCCAGCAGCCGGGACAGGAAGGGCTCACCCCTCCACTTT.

As for this clonotype: This may be a read error: a much more frequent sequence differs by one nucleotide. J is TRBJ1-4 and V is TRBV7-2; TRBD1 agrees at 11 bases. The germline CDR1 and CDR2 sequences are SGHTA and FQGNSA. CDR3 length: 14 amino acids. DNA for the CDR3: TGTGCCGGCAGCCGGGACAGGGGGGACGAAAAACTGTTTTTT. Its translation: CAGSRDRGDEKLFF. Using reference TRBV7-2 and TRBJ1-4 for the parts outside the CDR3, the full variable domain is GAGVSQSPSNKVTEKGKDVELRCDPISGHTALYWYRQSLGQGLEFLIYFQGNSAPDKSGLPSDRFSAERTGGSVSTLTIQRTQQEDSAVYLCAGSRDRGDEKLFFGSGTQLSVL.

The sample holds a few counts of this clonotype. This rearrangement joins TRBV6-1 to TRBJ1-3; D uncertain. V was cut by 11 bases and J by 2 bases, with 16 bases left in between. The CDR3 totals 14 residues. Per germline, CDR1 MNHNS and CDR2 SASEGT. CDR3 in DNA: TGTGCCGGAGGACTATTCGGTCCTGGAAACACCATATATTTT. It codes for CAGGLFGPGNTIYF.

The chain joins TRBV7-3 to TRBJ1-6; no definite D call. Trimming cost V 5 bases and J 9 bases, with 14 bases left between them. Germline V gives CDR1 SGHTA, CDR2 FQGTGA. The CDR3 contains 14 residues. This CDR3 is CASSPGEGGSPLHF. CDR3 bases: TGTGCCAGCAGCCCCGGGGAGGGAGGTTCACCCCTCCACTTT.

This clonotype was observed many times. The V and J genes are TRBV2 and TRBJ1-4; 11 nucleotides agree with TRBD1. Unmatched junction bases numbered 2, after V lost 5 bases and J lost 6 bases. Germline CDR1 SNHLY, CDR2 FYNNEI. This CDR3 contains 14 residues. As DNA, the CDR3 is TGTGCCAGCAGTCTGGACAGGGGGCATGAAAAACTGTTTTTT. Translation: CASSLDRGHEKLFF. Together with reference TRBV2 and TRBJ1-4, the CDR3 gives the full variable domain: EPEVTQTPSHQVTQMGQEVILRCVPISNHLYFYWYRQILGQKVEFLVSFYNNEISEKSEIFDDQFSVERPDGSNFTLKIRSTKLEDSAMYFCASSLDRGHEKLFFGSGTQLSVL.

On this clonotype itself: This could be a read error, since a much larger clone is one nucleotide away. This CDR3 is missing its conserved last phenylalanine or tryptophan, likely due to a read error. The chain links TRBV20-1 to TRBJ1-1; maybe TRBD1 (6 bases). The CDR3 has 14 amino acids. Trimming stripped 1 base from V and 5 bases from J, with 14 bases between. The germline V gene has CDR1 DFQATT and CDR2 SNEGSKA (reference sequence). Here the CDR3 DNA reads TGCAGTGCTAGAGTTGCAGGGGAAGGGACTGAAGCTTTCTCT. It is translated as CSARVAGEGTEAFS.

This clonotype was recorded a few times. This chain joins TRBV11-1 and TRBJ1-1, with D possibly TRBD1 on 5 matching bases. V dropped 1 base and J dropped 4 bases, with 16 bases sitting between them. From germline, CDR1 is SGHAT and CDR2 FQDESV (reference sequence). CDR3 length: 16 residues. DNA for the CDR3: TGTGCCAGCAGCTTAGGGGGGACCTCTCGGGGCACTGAAGCTTTCTTT. Translated, it gives CASSLGGTSRGTEAFF.

In its sample, this clonotype was seen many times. V and J are TRBV12-5 and TRBJ1-6; 8 nucleotides line up with TRBD1. Unmatched junction bases numbered 6, after V lost 5 bases and J lost 9 bases. Looked up from germline, CDR1 is LGHNT and CDR2 is FRNRAP. There are 14 residues in the CDR3. CDR3 in amino acids: CASGTDRAASPLHF. The CDR3 region has the DNA TGTGCTAGTGGTACGGACAGGGCTGCTTCACCCCTCCACTTT.

The chain carries TRBV5-1 and TRBJ1-2, with 8 nucleotides matching TRBD1. CDR1 and CDR2 from the germline V gene are SGHRS and YFSETQ. CDR3 size: 15 residues. V lost 4 bases and J lost 6; bases outside the gene matches: 11. The CDR3 sequence: CASSRGQVPQDGYTF. CDR3 DNA: TGCGCCAGCAGCAGGGGACAGGTGCCACAGGATGGCTACACCTTC.

The sample holds many counts of this clonotype. The chain joins TRBV7-8 to TRBJ1-6; D unclear. CDR1 is SGHVS and CDR2 is FQNEAQ in the germline V gene. This CDR3 has 16 residues. With 1 base removed from V and 0 bases from J, the gap between germline ends came to 7 bases. CDR3 nucleotide sequence: TGTGCCAGCAGCTTAGTTGGTAGCTCCTATAATTCACCCCTCCACTTT. As protein: CASSLVGSSYNSPLHF.

This chain connects TRBV7-2 to TRBJ2-2, with D uncertain. Trimming shortened V by 0 bases and J by 6 bases, and 2 bases separated the two germline ends. The germline CDR1 and CDR2 sequences are SGHTA and FQGNSA. CDR3 length equals 12 residues. The CDR3 reads CASSLAAGELFF. In DNA, the CDR3 is TGTGCCAGCAGCTTAGCTGCCGGGGAGCTGTTTTTT.

There are many counts of this clonotype. The chain links TRBV13 to TRBJ2-7; D gene uncertain. Germline assignment: CDR1 PRHDT and CDR2 FYEKMQ (reference sequence). This CDR3 region has 13 residues. Trimming cost V 2 bases and J 6 bases, with 11 bases left between them. The CDR3: CASSLKTLGEQYF. CDR3 bases: TGTGCCAGCAGCTTAAAGACACTGGGCGAGCAGTACTTC.

With respect to this clonotype: Mismatch with germline at one junction end may stem from a read error. The chain recombines TRBV10-1 with TRBJ2-1, with a tentative D call TRBD1 (5 bases). This CDR3 contains 14 residues. CDR1 is WNHNN, CDR2 SYGVQD, per germline (reference sequence). The CDR3 DNA follows: TGCGCCGGCAGTGAGTCAGGGTCAGGGAATGAGCAGTTCTTC. It translates to CAGSESGSGNEQFF.